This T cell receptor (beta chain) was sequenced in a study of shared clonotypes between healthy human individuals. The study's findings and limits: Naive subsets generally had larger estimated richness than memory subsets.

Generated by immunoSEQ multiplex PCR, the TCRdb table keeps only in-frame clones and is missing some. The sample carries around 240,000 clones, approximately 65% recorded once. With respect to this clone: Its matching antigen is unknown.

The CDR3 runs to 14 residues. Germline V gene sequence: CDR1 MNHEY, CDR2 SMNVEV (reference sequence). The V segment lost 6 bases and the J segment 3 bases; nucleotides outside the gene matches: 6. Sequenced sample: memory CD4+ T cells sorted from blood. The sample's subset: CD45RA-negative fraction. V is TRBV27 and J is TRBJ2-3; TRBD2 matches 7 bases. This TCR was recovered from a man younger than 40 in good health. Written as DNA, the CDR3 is TGTGCCAGCAGCGGGCGGGGGAGGACAGATACGCAGTATTTT. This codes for CASSGRGRTDTQYF.